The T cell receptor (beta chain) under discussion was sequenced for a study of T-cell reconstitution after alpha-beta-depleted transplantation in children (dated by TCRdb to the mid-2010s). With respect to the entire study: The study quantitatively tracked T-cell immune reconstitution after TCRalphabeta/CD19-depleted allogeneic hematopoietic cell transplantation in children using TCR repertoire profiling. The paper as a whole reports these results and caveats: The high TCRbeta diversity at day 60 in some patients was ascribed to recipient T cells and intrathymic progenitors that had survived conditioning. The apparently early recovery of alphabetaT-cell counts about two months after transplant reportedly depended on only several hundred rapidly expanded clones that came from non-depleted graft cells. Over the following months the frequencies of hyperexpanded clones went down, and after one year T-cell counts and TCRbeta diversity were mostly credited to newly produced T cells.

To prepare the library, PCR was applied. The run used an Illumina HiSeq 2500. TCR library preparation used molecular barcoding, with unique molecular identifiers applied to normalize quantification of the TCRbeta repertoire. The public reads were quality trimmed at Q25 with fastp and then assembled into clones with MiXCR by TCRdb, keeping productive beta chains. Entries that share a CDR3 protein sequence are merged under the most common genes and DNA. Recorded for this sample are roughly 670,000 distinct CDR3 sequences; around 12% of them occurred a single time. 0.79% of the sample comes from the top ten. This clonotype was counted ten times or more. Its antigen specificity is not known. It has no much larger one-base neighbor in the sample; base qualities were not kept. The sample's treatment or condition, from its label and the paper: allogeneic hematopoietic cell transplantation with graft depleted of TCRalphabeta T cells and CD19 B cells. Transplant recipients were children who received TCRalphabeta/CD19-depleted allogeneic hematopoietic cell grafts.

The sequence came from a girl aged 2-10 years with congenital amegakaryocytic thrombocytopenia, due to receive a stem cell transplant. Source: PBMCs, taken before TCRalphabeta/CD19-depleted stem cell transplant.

The CDR3 reads CSAPPGTYGYTF. The DNA is TGCAGTGCCCCCCCAGGGACTTATGGCTACACCTTC. The rearrangement joined TRBV20-1 to TRBJ1-2; the D gene is perhaps TRBD1, from 5 matching bases. Taken from cysteine to phenylalanine, the CDR3 has 12 residues. Just CDR3 DNA is preserved here, 36 bases in frame from base 1. CDR1 and CDR2 (DFQATT, SNEGSKA) derive from the germline V gene (reference sequence). V loses 6 bases of germline sequence and J loses 5 bases, and the interval between the two ends is 13 bases.